Each of the 5 T cell receptor beta chains below was sequenced from the same sample in a study of blood T cell repertoires in COVID-19. Here immunoSEQ multiplex PCR was the method, and the copy in TCRdb shows in-frame clones only, minus some. In the table there are 100,000 to 150,000 clones, 70% to 90% of which are singletons. Sequencing was performed on PBMCs or T cells enriched from blood (not recorded which). The source of these receptors is a woman aged 45 to 65 who had recovered from COVID-19.

The chain couples TRBV7-9 to TRBJ1-2; a weak D match, TRBD1 (5 bases). The CDR3 has 12 amino acids. V lost 5 bases and J 3 bases, leaving 7 bases between the germline ends. Germline V gene lookup returns CDR1 SEHNR and CDR2 FQNEAQ (reference sequence). CDR3 loop: CASSPTDYGYTF. DNA for the CDR3: TGTGCCAGCAGCCCGACAGACTATGGCTACACCTTC.

The chain combines TRBV9 with TRBJ1-2; D may be TRBD1 (5 bases). Trimming cost V 3 bases and J 2 bases, with 11 bases left between them. The CDR3 has 14 amino acids. The V gene's germline CDR1 is SGDLS and CDR2 YYNGEE. The CDR3 DNA sequence: TGTGCCAGCAGCGGTCAGGGCGGCAACTATGGCTACACCTTC. This sequence encodes CASSGQGGNYGYTF.

CDR3 nucleotide sequence: TGTGCCAGCAGCGGGCCGGAGGGTGGGAACACTGAAGCTTTCTTT. It yields the protein CASSGPEGGNTEAFF. The chain joins TRBV6-5 to TRBJ1-1; D is undetermined. The germline V gene has CDR1 MNHEY and CDR2 SVGAGI. CDR3 length: 15 residues. Trimming took off 6 bases at V and 1 base at J, with 15 bases between the two ends.

This rearrangement joins TRBV19 to TRBJ2-5, with 15 bases aligning to TRBD2. Germline loops: CDR1 LNHDA, CDR2 SQIVND (reference sequence). V lost 9 bases to trimming and J lost 3 bases; unmatched junction nucleotides: 2. CDR3 length: 14 residues. CDR3 protein: CARGTSGGKETQYF. The DNA of the CDR3 is TGTGCCAGGGGGACTAGCGGGGGGAAAGAGACCCAGTACTTC.

The chain joins TRBV6-1 to TRBJ2-2; 10 bases align to TRBD1. This CDR3 contains 16 residues. Germline CDR1 and CDR2: MNHNS and SASEGT. The junction had 5 bases not matched to a gene; V was cut back by 2 bases and J by 5 bases. This CDR3 reads CASSERGQGMTGELFF. The DNA for the CDR3 is TGTGCCAGCAGTGAAAGGGGACAGGGGATGACCGGGGAGCTGTTTTTT.